These 3 T cell receptor beta chains originate from one sample sequenced in a study of cytomegalovirus exposure and HLA in healthy donors. The PCR made use of 60 Vbeta and 13 Jbeta primers. Sequenced by immunoSEQ multiplex PCR; TCRdb stores in-frame clones only, minus some. The sample has fewer than 120,000 clones, around 88% seen once. The sample comprised PBMCs. These receptors all come from a man aged 40-49 years in good health and CMV-seronegative.

This clone turned up a few times. The chain joins TRBV10-3 to TRBJ1-2; 7 nucleotides agree with TRBD1. With 6 bases clipped from V and 7 bases from J, the junction kept 5 bases outside the gene matches. From germline, CDR1 is ENHRY and CDR2 SYGVKD. CDR3 length: 12 amino acids. The CDR3 sequence: CAIRTGDRGYTF. The CDR3 DNA reads as TGTGCCATCAGAACAGGGGATCGTGGCTACACCTTC.

The J gene is TRBJ1-4, the V gene TRBV19; possible D gene TRBD1, 6 bases. V was pared by 6 bases and J by 4 bases, with 9 bases between. CDR1 and CDR2 (germline): LNHDA, SQIVND (reference sequence). This CDR3 is built from 13 residues. The CDR3 spells CASSWDNNEKLFF. As DNA, the CDR3 is TGTGCCAGTAGCTGGGACAATAATGAAAAACTGTTTTTT.

J is TRBJ2-4 and V is TRBV5-4, with D perhaps matching TRBD2 (6 bases). The V gene's germline CDR1 is SGHNT and CDR2 YYREEE (reference sequence). This CDR3 comprises 16 residues. V lost 3 bases to trimming and J lost 1 base, with 14 bases between them. CDR3 region: CASSSAGSWAKNIQYF. The CDR3 coding sequence is TGTGCCAGCAGCTCCGCCGGGAGCTGGGCCAAAAACATTCAGTACTTC.